These T cell receptor beta chains were read from a single sample in a study of read filtering for tumor transcriptome and immune sequencing. Using its own MiXCR run on the reads, TCRdb lists one record per CDR3 protein. Of 85,000 to 100,000 distinct CDR3 sequences in the sample, roughly 21% were seen once. Sequenced material: a population of CD138-negative cells sorted from bone marrow. These TCRs come from a donor at least 40 years old with multiple myeloma. Both conserved end residues are part of each CDR3. The D gene is left open where the match is weak. The size entry is marked missing in some rows and otherwise reads once, few, many or a size class.

d_call,clone_size,j_call,v_call,cdr3_aa
NA,many,TRBJ2-5,TRBV7-3,CASSLGGRVEETQYF
NA,NA,TRBJ1-1,TRBV10-3,CAIRTTGSEAFF
NA,many,TRBJ2-1,TRBV29-1,CSVARGFSYNEQFF
NA,many,TRBJ1-1,TRBV7-3,CASSSTYRTEAFF
NA,few,TRBJ2-7,TRBV11-2,CASSLGGGGAYEQYF
TRBD1,many,TRBJ2-2,TRBV29-1,CSVGTGGNTGELFF
NA,many,TRBJ2-1,TRBV6-5,CASSYLLRGEQFF
NA,many,TRBJ2-7,TRBV27,CASSLLGSHEQYF
NA,NA,TRBJ1-3,TRBV7-9,CASSVTQRGNTIYF
NA,many,TRBJ1-1,TRBV28,CASSAASLGLAFF
TRBD2,many,TRBJ2-5,TRBV20-1,CSATTSGGAETQYF
NA,large,TRBJ2-2,TRBV3-1,CASSLRTGTGELFF
NA,many,TRBJ1-1,TRBV28,CASWDLNTEAFF
NA,medium-sized,TRBJ2-1,TRBV7-2,CASSLDTDLNEQFF
NA,many,TRBJ1-5,TRBV28,CASSLGPVSNQPQHF
NA,many,TRBJ2-3,TRBV20-1,CSAGGTDTQYF
TRBD2,few,TRBJ2-1,TRBV14,CASSQIAGGYGEQFF
NA,many,TRBJ1-2,TRBV5-1,CASSKTEDGYGYTF
NA,few,TRBJ2-5,TRBV10-2,CATLGIWKTQYF
NA,few,TRBJ1-3,TRBV5-1,CASRGLSSGNTIYF
TRBD2,once,TRBJ2-3,TRBV2,CASSVSLAGGAQYF
TRBD1,few,TRBJ1-4,TRBV5-1,CASSVRTGGVEKLFF
TRBD2,NA,TRBJ2-4,TRBV5-1,CASSLFPSGEINIQYF
NA,few,TRBJ2-4,TRBV6-1,CASSSYTRDIQYF
NA,many,TRBJ1-4,TRBV15,CATSRGAAEKLFF
NA,few,TRBJ2-4,TRBV20-1,CSATEGLNIQYF
TRBD2,few,TRBJ2-3,TRBV29-1,CSVTGTSGGAGTDTQYF
NA,few,TRBJ2-5,TRBV20-1,CSARDRTDQETQYF
NA,many,TRBJ2-2,TRBV5-1,CASSLEPSGELFF
NA,NA,TRBJ1-2,TRBV28,CASSARSYGYTF
NA,many,TRBJ2-3,TRBV5-8,CASSWGPHTDTQYF
NA,NA,TRBJ2-4,TRBV19,CASSILKQGNIQYF
NA,NA,TRBJ1-2,TRBV27,CASSARDPYGYTF
TRBD1,many,TRBJ2-5,TRBV2,CASSEDRGRPETQYF
NA,many,TRBJ1-1,TRBV7-2,CASSLAPPGVDEAFF
NA,NA,TRBJ2-5,TRBV24-1,CATRPQNQETQYF
TRBD2,many,TRBJ2-1,TRBV11-3,CASSLAPYSSGGMACNEQFF
TRBD2,many,TRBJ2-1,TRBV15,CATSRAAGGLYNEQFF
TRBD2,many,TRBJ2-1,TRBV2,CASSVVAGVSYNEQFF
NA,many,TRBJ2-7,TRBV24-1,CATSDLGGTEQYF
NA,many,TRBJ1-5,TRBV28,CASRLRAQRSNQPQHF
TRBD1,NA,TRBJ1-1,TRBV2,CASRTGANTEAFF
TRBD2,many,TRBJ2-7,TRBV11-1,CASRFGTSGEYEQYF
NA,many,TRBJ1-5,TRBV19,CASEFSGVGQPQHF
TRBD1,many,TRBJ1-5,TRBV20-1,CSATDRARNQPQHF
TRBD1,NA,TRBJ2-1,TRBV29-1,CSGELTGASREQFF
TRBD1,many,TRBJ2-5,TRBV6-6,CASTRDSQETQYF
NA,many,TRBJ1-1,TRBV29-1,CSGLTSYTEAFF
NA,few,TRBJ1-1,TRBV7-9,CASSLRLGADLNTEAFF
NA,few,TRBJ1-1,TRBV7-9,CASSLTGREAFF
NA,many,TRBJ2-7,TRBV7-8,CASSLWGTSYEQYF
TRBD1,many,TRBJ1-1,TRBV5-1,CASSTLTGVGTEAFF
NA,many,TRBJ2-1,TRBV7-9,CASSFGGTYNEQFF
TRBD1,few,TRBJ1-5,TRBV19,CASSRDRRNQPQHF
NA,NA,TRBJ1-4,TRBV28,CASSLGVREKLFF
NA,many,TRBJ2-6,TRBV2,CASSERSSGANVLTF
NA,many,TRBJ1-2,TRBV20-1,CSASRSNYGYTF
NA,few,TRBJ1-5,TRBV20-1,CSARQGRQPQHF